This T cell receptor (beta chain) was recorded in a study of graft-versus-host responses after intestinal transplantation. J lost 0 bases, V lost 3 bases, and 5 bases had no gene match. The CDR3 contains 16 residues. Looked up from germline, CDR1 is SNHLY and CDR2 is FYNNEI. A word on this clone: No antigen is known for it.

Assay used: immunoSEQ multiplex PCR; TCRdb lists only in-frame clones, some missing. The sample includes about 86,000 clones, 91% of them seen just once. The clonotype originates from a human donor who received an intestinal transplant. This specimen consisted of unstimulated CD8+ T cells sorted from spleen or lymph node cells, obtained before intestinal transplant. The chain uses TRBV2 and TRBJ1-3, with 7 bases identical to TRBD1. The CDR3 DNA reads TGTGCCAGCAGTGAGAGGACAGGAGTCTCTGGAAACACCATATATTTT. Residues: CASSERTGVSGNTIYF.